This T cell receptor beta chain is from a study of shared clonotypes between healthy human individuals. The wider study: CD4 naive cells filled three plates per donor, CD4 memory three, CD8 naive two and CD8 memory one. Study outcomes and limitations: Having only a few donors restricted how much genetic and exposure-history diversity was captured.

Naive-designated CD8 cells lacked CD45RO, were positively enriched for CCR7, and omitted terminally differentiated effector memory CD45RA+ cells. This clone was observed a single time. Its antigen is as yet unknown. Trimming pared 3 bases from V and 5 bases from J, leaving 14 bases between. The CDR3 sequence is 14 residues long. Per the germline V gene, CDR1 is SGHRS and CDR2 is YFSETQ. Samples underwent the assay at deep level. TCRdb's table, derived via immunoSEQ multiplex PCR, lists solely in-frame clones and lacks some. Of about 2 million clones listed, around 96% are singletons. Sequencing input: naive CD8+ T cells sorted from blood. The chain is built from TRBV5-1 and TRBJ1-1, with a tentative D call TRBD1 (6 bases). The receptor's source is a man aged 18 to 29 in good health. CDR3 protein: CASSSSGVGTEAFF. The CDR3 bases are TGCGCCAGCAGCTCTTCAGGGGTTGGAACTGAAGCTTTCTTT.